This entry lists 14 T cell receptor beta chains sequenced from one sample in a study of blood T cell repertoires in COVID-19. The protocol was immunoSEQ multiplex PCR, while the TCRdb copy is restricted to in-frame clones and leaves out a portion. This table has roughly 330,000 clones, 70% to 90% appearing once. Material for sequencing was PBMCs or T cells enriched from blood (not recorded which). Receptors were obtained from a woman aged 30 to 39 who had recovered from COVID-19.

The genes are TRBV6-5 and TRBJ1-1, with D unresolved. Germline V gives CDR1 MNHEY, CDR2 SVGAGI. This CDR3 comprises 12 residues. The V end lost 6 bases, the J end lost 1 base, and 6 bases lay between the germline ends. As DNA, the CDR3 is TGTGCCAGCAGCCGGGGGAACACTGAAGCTTTCTTT. This translates into CASSRGNTEAFF.

As to this clone: One end of the junction varies from germline; a read error may be responsible. The V call is TRBV11-1, the J call TRBJ2-3; tentative D call: TRBD1 (7 bases). The CDR3 covers 13 residues. CDR1 and CDR2 from the germline V gene are SGHAT and FQDESV (reference sequence). CDR3 residues: CASSLGGTDMQYF. The CDR3 nucleotides read TGTGCCAGCAGTCTCGGCGGGACAGATATGCAGTATTTT.

The chain couples TRBV4-1 to TRBJ1-4, with D tentatively TRBD1 (6 bases). Looked up from germline, CDR1 is MGHRA and CDR2 is YSYEKL. Trimming took 4 bases from V and 8 from J, leaving 11 bases between them. This CDR3 has 13 residues. CDR3 loop: CASSRDKHEKLFF. CDR3 DNA: TGCGCCAGCAGCCGGGACAAACACGAAAAACTGTTTTTT.

The CDR3 nucleotides read TGTGCCAGCAGCTATGGGACAGACACAGATACGCAGTATTTT. Protein sequence: CASSYGTDTDTQYF. The chain joins TRBV7-2 to TRBJ2-3; 7 nucleotides align to TRBD1. CDR1 and CDR2 from the germline V gene are SGHTA and FQGNSA. The CDR3 extends over 14 amino acids. Germline trimming cut 4 bases from V and 2 bases from J; bases unmatched to any gene: 3.

The sample holds one count of this clone. V usage is TRBV10-2 and J usage is TRBJ2-7; 9 bases match TRBD1. This CDR3 region has 15 residues. V lost 2 bases to trimming and J lost 3 bases; unmatched junction nucleotides: 5. The V gene's germline CDR1 is WSHSY and CDR2 SAAADI. CDR3 in DNA: TGCGCCAGCAGTGAGGCCGGGACAGGGTACTACGAGCAGTACTTC. Protein: CASSEAGTGYYEQYF.

The V call is TRBV7-6, the J call TRBJ1-5; possible D gene TRBD1, 6 bases. The CDR3 has 12 residues. CDR1 SGHVS and CDR2 FNYEAQ come from the germline V gene. V lost 1 base, J lost 9 bases, and 7 bases lay in between. For the CDR3, the DNA is TGTGCCAGCAGCTTAGGAGGGGGGCCCCAGCATTTT. It specifies CASSLGGGPQHF.

On this clone itself: An end of the junction differs from the germline gene, which may be a read error. The V call is TRBV7-7, the J call TRBJ2-2, with D possibly being TRBD1 (6 bases). The CDR3 covers 15 residues. Germline values: CDR1 SSHAT, CDR2 FNYEAQ (reference sequence). CDR3: CASSRGTPNTGELFF. Here the CDR3 DNA reads TGTGCTAGCAGCCGAGGGACACCGAACACCGGGGAGCTGTTTTTT.

The rearrangement links TRBV12-3 or TRBV12-4 to TRBJ1-2, with unresolved D. This CDR3 is built from 13 residues. V gave up 4 bases and J gave up 8 bases, with 14 bases separating them. In DNA, the CDR3 is TGTGCCAGCAGTTCTGAGTCACCCCGAGGCTACACCTTC. It codes for CASSSESPRGYTF.

The chain couples TRBV7-2 to TRBJ2-1, with 8 bases fitting TRBD1. The CDR3 spans 15 residues. The germline V gene has CDR1 SGHTA and CDR2 FQGNSA. Germline trimming cut 5 bases from V and 4 bases from J; bases unmatched to any gene: 7. The CDR3 loop reads CASSTQGERYNEQFF. The CDR3 region has the DNA TGTGCCAGCAGCACACAGGGGGAGCGGTACAATGAGCAGTTCTTC.

There are a few counts of this clone. The J gene is TRBJ2-2, the V gene TRBV5-4; 13 positions match TRBD2. The CDR3 is 16 residues long. Germline trimming cut 0 bases from V and 4 bases from J; bases unmatched to any gene: 0. Germline V gene sequence: CDR1 SGHNT, CDR2 YYREEE (reference sequence). The CDR3, as DNA: TGTGCCAGCAGCTTGGGACTAGCGGGGGGCACCGGGGAGCTGTTTTTT. This translates into CASSLGLAGGTGELFF. Full variable domain (remainder filled in from reference TRBV5-4 and TRBJ2-2): ETGVTQSPTHLIKTRGQQVTLRCSSQSGHNTVSWYQQALGQGPQFIFQYYREEENGRGNFPPRFSGLQFPNYSSELNVNALELDDSALYLCASSLGLAGGTGELFFGEGSRLTVL.

Notes on this clone: Mismatch with germline at one junction end may stem from a read error. The genes are TRBV7-7 and TRBJ1-4; 9 nucleotides match TRBD1. The CDR3 contains 15 residues. Germline V gives CDR1 SSHAT, CDR2 FNYEAQ (reference sequence). The CDR3 here is CASSLTTGGNEKLFF. In DNA, the CDR3 is TGTGCTAGCAGCCTTACGACAGGGGGAAATGAAAAACTGTTTTTT.

The chain couples TRBV2 to TRBJ2-7; D may be TRBD2 (5 bases). V was trimmed by 10 bases and J by 0 bases, leaving 13 bases between them. The CDR3 is 13 residues long. Germline V CDR1 and CDR2: SNHLY, FYNNEI. The CDR3 region is CAIDERDSYEQYF. CDR3 nucleotide sequence: TGTGCCATTGATGAGAGGGACTCCTACGAGCAGTACTTC.

V usage is TRBV9 and J usage is TRBJ2-2; TRBD2 agrees at 8 bases. Germline CDR1 and CDR2: SGDLS and YYNGEE. After removal of 3 bases from V and 0 bases from J, the junction contained 4 bases not matched to a gene. This CDR3 comprises 16 residues. CDR3 sequence: CASSGGGGTNTGELFF. For the CDR3, the DNA is TGTGCCAGCAGCGGCGGCGGGGGGACGAACACCGGGGAGCTGTTTTTT.

The chain is built from TRBV9 and TRBJ2-4, with 7 positions matching TRBD1. This CDR3 is 18 amino acids long. V gave up 0 bases and J gave up 0 bases; unmatched junction bases: 9. Germline V gene sequence: CDR1 SGDLS, CDR2 YYNGEE. The CDR3 region has the DNA TGTGCCAGCAGCGTAGGCCCGTTCAGGGGGTTAGCCAAAAACATTCAGTACTTC. It codes for CASSVGPFRGLAKNIQYF.